A few counts support the clone carrying this T cell receptor (beta chain). The antigen is unknown. Runs used v3.0 of the immunoSEQ assay and were done at survey level. Each sample aimed for about 35,000-50,000 sequenced T-cell genomes. Here immunoSEQ multiplex PCR was the method, and the copy in TCRdb shows in-frame clones only, minus some. The sample consists of roughly 30,000 clones, about 83% of them appearing once. The data belong to a study of long-term antiretroviral therapy in people with HIV. Findings and limits, study-wide: Pre-ART clonal expansions dominated every time point's repertoire.

Germline CDR1 reads SEHNR; CDR2 reads FQNEAQ (reference sequence). CDR3 length: 16 residues. The V gene lost 5 bases and the J gene lost 4 bases, with 20 bases spanning the gap. The TCR was taken from a middle-aged man with HIV. V and J are TRBV7-9 and TRBJ1-2; D remains ambiguous. The sample here was unsorted PBMCs, taken 4.7 to 5 years after starting antiretroviral therapy. The CDR3: CASSPPSGGALYGYTF. The CDR3 region has the DNA TGTGCCAGCAGCCCCCCCTCGGGCGGCGCTCTCTATGGCTACACCTTC.